This T cell receptor beta chain was identified during a study of T cells in Graves' hyperthyroidism and ophthalmopathy. Concerning this clonotype: Mismatch with germline at one junction end may stem from a read error.

CDR1 and CDR2 (germline): SGHRS, YFSETQ. There are 13 residues in the CDR3. Researchers amplified the TCR beta CDR3 regions from RNA transcripts. TCR CDR3 regions were first amplified by RT-PCR with HTBI primers. One entry per CDR3 protein results from TCRdb running MiXCR on the multiplex PCR reads. The table records 560,000 or so distinct CDR3 sequences, around 20% of them present only once. The sample taken for sequencing was blood. The sequence derives from a middle-aged man with Graves' ophthalmopathy. The chain carries TRBV5-1 and TRBJ1-6; D perhaps matches TRBD1 (6 bases). The CDR3 loop reads CASSLPDSSPLHF. The DNA of the CDR3 is TGTGCCAGCAGCTTGCCGGACAGTTCACCCCTCCACTTT. The whole variable domain, remainder taken from reference TRBV5-1 and TRBJ1-6, is KAGVTQTPRYLIKTRGQQVTLSCSPISGHRSVSWYQQTPGQGLQFLFEYFSETQRNKGNFPGRFSGRQFSNSRSEMNVSTLELGDSALYLCASSLPDSSPLHFGNGTRLTVT.